The 32 T cell receptor beta chains given below trace back to one sample, sequenced in a study of cytotoxic CD8 clonotypes in ibrutinib-treated CLL. Libraries were prepared by immunoSEQ multiplex PCR; TCRdb keeps only in-frame clonotypes and omits some of them. The repertoire consists of more than 200,000 clones, with 70% occurring once and the leading ten covering approximately 15%. The material was PBMCs, obtained after 24 months of ibrutinib treatment. The source is a human donor with chronic lymphocytic leukemia.

The rearrangement joins TRBV28 to TRBJ2-3; the match to TRBD2 covers 9 bases. The junction had 10 bases not matched to a gene; V was cut back by 2 bases and J by 10 bases. Per the germline V gene, CDR1 is MDHEN and CDR2 is SYDVKM. The CDR3 covers 15 residues. CDR3 in amino acids: CASSLGLASFRAQYF. The CDR3 DNA reads TGTGCCAGCAGTTTAGGACTAGCGTCATTCCGCGCGCAGTATTTT.

V usage is TRBV6-5 and J usage is TRBJ2-7, with 11 nucleotides matching TRBD1. The CDR3 has 14 residues. Germline V gene data show CDR1 as MNHEY and CDR2 as SVGAGI. V trimming: 6 bases; J trimming: 5 bases; junction bases outside the gene matches: 6. The CDR3 region has the DNA TGTGCCAGCAGACCCCAGGGACAGGGGGACGAGCAGTACTTC. It encodes CASRPQGQGDEQYF.

V usage is TRBV7-6 and J usage is TRBJ2-6; 9 bases agree with TRBD1. The germline gives CDR1 SGHVS, CDR2 FNYEAQ. CDR3 length equals 18 residues. V lost 5 bases, J lost 1 base, and 9 bases stayed unmatched. This CDR3 reads CASSLPGQGESGANVLTF. The CDR3 bases are TGTGCCAGCAGCCTGCCGGGACAGGGCGAGTCTGGGGCCAACGTCCTGACTTTC.

This clone came up a few times. The chain employs TRBV29-1 and TRBJ2-5; D gene unclear. Deletions cut 4 bases from V and 2 bases from J, with 8 bases between. This CDR3 contains 12 residues. The germline V gene has CDR1 SQVTM and CDR2 ANQGSEA. The CDR3 DNA follows: TGCAGCGTTGGACGGACGCAAGAGACCCAGTACTTC. Translating it yields CSVGRTQETQYF.

J is TRBJ2-1 and V is TRBV9; TRBD1 matches at 9 bases. The CDR3 has 18 amino acids. Germline CDR1 is SGDLS and CDR2 is YYNGEE. With 4 bases clipped from V and 1 base from J, the junction kept 12 bases outside the gene matches. The CDR3 protein is CASSPRGGQGMSYNEQFF. In DNA form, the CDR3 reads TGTGCCAGCAGCCCCCGAGGGGGACAGGGCATGTCCTACAATGAGCAGTTCTTC.

This clone turned up a few times. The chain joins TRBV5-1 to TRBJ2-2; TRBD2 matches at 8 bases. This CDR3 has 15 residues. CDR1 is SGHRS, CDR2 YFSETQ, per germline. V gave up 0 bases and J gave up 6 bases; unmatched junction bases: 4. The CDR3 region is CASSLGGRTAGELFF. The CDR3 nucleotides are TGCGCCAGCAGCTTGGGCGGGAGGACGGCCGGGGAGCTGTTTTTT.

The chain employs TRBV6-5 and TRBJ2-7; tentative D call: TRBD1 (6 bases). The CDR3 runs 14 residues. CDR1 is MNHEY, CDR2 SVGAGI, per germline. Trimming removed 4 bases at V and 3 bases at J, with 13 bases between. The CDR3 region has the DNA TGTGCCAGCAGTTCATGGACAGTGTACTACGAGCAGTACTTC. Its protein product is CASSSWTVYYEQYF.

The J gene is TRBJ2-5, the V gene TRBV19, with 7 bases matching TRBD2. The V gene's germline CDR1 is LNHDA and CDR2 SQIVND (reference sequence). After removal of 0 bases from V and 5 bases from J, the junction contained 6 bases not matched to a gene. There are 15 residues in the CDR3. The CDR3: CASSIDRGLVETQYF. The CDR3 nucleotides read TGTGCCAGTAGTATAGATCGCGGACTAGTGGAGACCCAGTACTTC.

The CDR3 protein is CAINTRDSYTDTQYF. Written as DNA, the CDR3 is TGTGCCATCAACACCCGGGACAGTTACACAGATACGCAGTATTTT. This sequence joins TRBV10-3 and TRBJ2-3, with TRBD1 identical over 7 bases. Germline loops: CDR1 ENHRY, CDR2 SYGVKD. After removal of 7 bases from V and 2 bases from J, the junction contained 9 bases not matched to a gene. The CDR3 covers 15 residues.

The rearrangement links TRBV5-1 to TRBJ2-5; 10 nucleotides agree with TRBD2. V dropped 3 bases and J dropped 5; count of bases not matched to a gene: 4. The CDR3 has 14 amino acids. Germline V gene sequence: CDR1 SGHRS, CDR2 YFSETQ. The CDR3 region is CASSSSGRAETQYF. CDR3 sequence (DNA): TGCGCCAGCAGCTCGAGCGGGAGGGCTGAGACCCAGTACTTC.

The chain couples TRBV15 to TRBJ1-1; D call uncertain. Germline V CDR1 and CDR2: LNHNV, YYDKDF (reference sequence). V lost 5 bases and J 2 bases, leaving 18 bases between the germline ends. The CDR3 totals 16 residues. CDR3 nucleotides: TGTGCCACCAGCGGAATCCCGGACGGGTATAACACTGAAGCTTTCTTT. It codes for CATSGIPDGYNTEAFF.

The chain carries TRBV29-1 and TRBJ2-3; possibly TRBD2 for D (5 bases). V shed 4 bases and J shed 4 bases, with 12 bases lying between them. The V gene's germline CDR1 is SQVTM and CDR2 ANQGSEA. This CDR3 contains 13 residues. CDR3 nucleotides: TGCAGCGTTGCGTCTAGCCTTGCAGATACGCAGTATTTT. It encodes CSVASSLADTQYF.

This clone has only one observation. The chain joins TRBV12-5 to TRBJ1-1; D unresolved. Germline V gives CDR1 LGHNT, CDR2 FRNRAP. The germline V and J ends were trimmed by 0 bases and 5 bases, with 19 bases remaining between them. The CDR3 length is 17 residues. DNA for the CDR3: TGTGCTAGTGGTTTGGTTATTTCTCTTGCTAGTAGTACTGAAGCTTTCTTT. It yields the protein CASGLVISLASSTEAFF.

The V call is TRBV30, the J call TRBJ2-2; the D gene is possibly TRBD2 (5 bases). Trimming left V 3 bases short and J 0 bases short, with 11 bases between. This CDR3 is 15 amino acids long. Germline V lookup: CDR1 GTSNPN, CDR2 SVGIG (reference sequence). The CDR3 here is CAWRRTFANTGELFF. CDR3 nucleotide sequence: TGTGCCTGGAGGCGGACTTTTGCGAACACCGGGGAGCTGTTTTTT.

V gene TRBV10-3 combines with J gene TRBJ1-5, with no clear D. The germline V and J ends were trimmed by 2 bases and 8 bases, with 22 bases remaining between them. The CDR3 loop spans 17 amino acids. CDR1 is ENHRY and CDR2 is SYGVKD in the germline V gene. CDR3 protein: CAISELGSDTVGKPQHF. DNA for the CDR3: TGTGCCATCAGTGAGCTCGGGAGTGACACCGTGGGGAAGCCCCAGCATTTT.

The genes are TRBV6-5 and TRBJ2-7; D is perhaps TRBD1 (6 bases). CDR1 is MNHEY and CDR2 is SVGAGI in the germline V gene. The germline V and J ends were trimmed by 6 bases and 1 base, with 10 bases remaining between them. There are 13 residues in the CDR3. For the CDR3, the DNA is TGTGCCAGCAGAAGACAGGTTTCCTACGAGCAGTACTTC. Protein: CASRRQVSYEQYF.

V and J are TRBV7-9 and TRBJ2-7; the match to TRBD1 covers 7 bases. The CDR3 loop spans 15 amino acids. The J segment lost 2 bases and the V segment lost 5 bases, leaving 9 bases of the junction unmatched. Germline CDR1 SEHNR, CDR2 FQNEAQ (reference sequence). CDR3 sequence (DNA): TGTGCCAGCAGCCTACAACAGGGGTTAACCTACGAGCAGTACTTC. Protein product: CASSLQQGLTYEQYF. Full variable domain (remainder filled in from reference TRBV7-9 and TRBJ2-7): DTGVSQNPRHKITKRGQNVTFRCDPISEHNRLYWYRQTLGQGPEFLTYFQNEAQLEKSRLLSDRFSAERPKGSFSTLEIQRTEQGDSAMYLCASSLQQGLTYEQYFGPGTRLTVT.

The V and J genes are TRBV29-1 and TRBJ1-5; a weak D match, TRBD1 (6 bases). CDR1 SQVTM and CDR2 ANQGSEA come from the germline V gene. Deletions cut 6 bases from V and 0 bases from J, with 12 bases between. The CDR3 runs to 14 residues. Here the CDR3 reads CSVGGQDSNQPQHF. CDR3 nucleotides: TGCAGCGTGGGGGGCCAAGATAGCAATCAGCCCCAGCATTTT.

This chain connects TRBV6-1 to TRBJ1-5; D perhaps matches TRBD1 (6 bases). V shed 2 bases and J shed 4 bases, with 12 bases lying between them. Germline CDR1 MNHNS, CDR2 SASEGT. CDR3 size: 15 residues. CDR3 DNA sequence: TGTGCCAGCAGTGAACTGCGGCAGGGGAATCAGCCCCAGCATTTT. Encoded protein: CASSELRQGNQPQHF.

A remark on this clone: The germline gene is not matched at one end of the junction; a read error may be the cause. J is TRBJ2-7 and V is TRBV7-7; D is unresolved. Germline loops: CDR1 SSHAT, CDR2 FNYEAQ (reference sequence). The CDR3 has 15 residues. CDR3 sequence: CASSLALEWGNEQYF. CDR3 in DNA: TGTGCTAGCAGCTTAGCCCTAGAGTGGGGTAACGAGCAGTACTTC.

V gene TRBV30 combines with J gene TRBJ2-3; the D is unclear. Germline CDR1 is GTSNPN and CDR2 is SVGIG (reference sequence). Trimming pared 5 bases from V and 0 bases from J, leaving 9 bases between. The CDR3 totals 13 residues. CDR3 coding DNA: TGTGCCTGGGACCCCGGGAGCACAGATACGCAGTATTTT. Amino acids: CAWDPGSTDTQYF.

The chain has TRBV30 and TRBJ2-2; 11 nucleotides agree with TRBD2. The CDR3 loop spans 21 amino acids. Trimming at V came to 3 bases and at J to 4 bases, leaving 22 bases not matched to a gene. Germline-derived CDR1 and CDR2 are GTSNPN and SVGIG (reference sequence). The CDR3 DNA is TGTGCCTGGAGCTCGGGACGAACTTACGGAACTAGCGGGAGCGGCACCGGGGAGCTGTTTTTT. This codes for CAWSSGRTYGTSGSGTGELFF.

The chain is built from TRBV10-3 and TRBJ1-4, with a tentative D call TRBD1 (6 bases). The CDR3 is 13 residues long. From germline, CDR1 is ENHRY and CDR2 SYGVKD. Trimming took off 6 bases at V and 2 bases at J, with 7 bases between the two ends. DNA of the CDR3: TGTGCCATCAGCCAGGGGACTAATGAAAAACTGTTTTTT. Its protein is CAISQGTNEKLFF.

This chain connects TRBV4-2 to TRBJ2-5; no reliable D call. CDR1 LGHNA and CDR2 YNFKEQ come from the germline V gene. The CDR3 runs 15 residues. Trimming removed 6 bases from V and 5 bases from J, with 19 bases in between. The CDR3: CASSRNLDPPETQYF. In nucleotides, the CDR3 is TGTGCCAGCAGTCGCAACTTGGACCCCCCTGAGACCCAGTACTTC.

The chain recombines TRBV27 with TRBJ1-2; D possibly corresponds to TRBD1 (6 bases). This CDR3 spans 12 amino acids. CDR1 and CDR2 (germline): MNHEY, SMNVEV (reference sequence). The V end lost 2 bases, the J end lost 6 bases, and 7 bases lay between the germline ends. The CDR3 coding sequence is TGTGCCAGCAGTTTAGGGGGCCATGGCTACACCTTC. Translating gives CASSLGGHGYTF.

This clone showed up just once. J is TRBJ2-1 and V is TRBV30; the match to TRBD2 covers 14 bases. The germline gives CDR1 GTSNPN, CDR2 SVGIG (reference sequence). With V trimmed by 2 bases and J by 7 bases, 4 bases remained unmatched. The CDR3 has 15 amino acids. The CDR3 spells CAWSMGLAGVNEQFF. The DNA for the CDR3 is TGTGCCTGGAGTATGGGACTAGCGGGAGTAAATGAGCAGTTCTTC.

This clone has a handful of counts. The V gene is TRBV28, the J gene TRBJ2-5; 11 nucleotides align to TRBD2. CDR1 MDHEN and CDR2 SYDVKM come from the germline V gene. The CDR3 sequence is 17 residues long. V lost 5 bases, J lost 5 bases, and 13 bases stayed unmatched. The CDR3 bases are TGTGCCAGCAGTCCATCCCCTAGCGGGAGGCTTTGGGAGACCCAGTACTTC. It is translated as CASSPSPSGRLWETQYF.

V gene TRBV5-6 combines with J gene TRBJ2-7, with a tentative D call TRBD1 (5 bases). Trimming pared 3 bases from V and 3 bases from J, leaving 10 bases between. The CDR3 has 13 residues. From germline, CDR1 is SGHDT and CDR2 YYEEEE. The CDR3 reads CASSWQGLYEQYF. CDR3 coding DNA: TGTGCCAGCAGCTGGCAGGGCCTCTACGAGCAGTACTTC.

This clone was detected once. The chain joins TRBV6-6 to TRBJ1-5; tentative D call: TRBD1 (5 bases). Germline CDR1 reads MNHNY; CDR2 reads SVGAGI (reference sequence). There are 15 residues in the CDR3. Between the trimmed V and J ends, which lost 7 bases and 6 bases, there was a span of 19 bases. The DNA of the CDR3 is TGTGCCAGCACCTCACACGGGGGACCGGGTCAGCCCCAGCATTTT. Its translation: CASTSHGGPGQPQHF.

The chain combines TRBV9 with TRBJ2-7; 13 nucleotides agree with TRBD2. The CDR3 has 15 residues. Trimming took 2 bases from V and 6 from J; bases not matched to a gene: 5. Germline assignment: CDR1 SGDLS and CDR2 YYNGEE. CDR3 amino acids: CASSVGLAGVGEQYF. In DNA form, the CDR3 reads TGTGCCAGCAGCGTCGGACTAGCGGGAGTGGGCGAGCAGTACTTC.

This clone showed up just once. This CDR3 reads CASSDTGGLTEAFF. In nucleotides, the CDR3 is TGTGCCAGCAGCGACACCGGGGGGCTCACTGAAGCTTTCTTT. The chain recombines TRBV27 with TRBJ1-1, with TRBD1 as a possible D gene (6 bases). Looked up from germline, CDR1 is MNHEY and CDR2 is SMNVEV (reference sequence). The CDR3 contains 14 residues. The germline V and J ends were trimmed by 6 bases and 4 bases, with 15 bases remaining between them.

The chain is built from TRBV5-1 and TRBJ1-2; no reliable D call. This CDR3 is 14 amino acids long. Looked up from germline, CDR1 is SGHRS and CDR2 is YFSETQ. Trimming left V 7 bases short and J 3 bases short, with 16 bases between. CDR3 in amino acids: CASRPGSSHYGYTF. CDR3 nucleotide sequence: TGCGCCAGCCGTCCCGGTAGCAGTCACTATGGCTACACCTTC.